This TCR beta chain comes out of a study of T cells in tuberculosis (dated 2018 in TCRdb). For context, the study as a whole: In the study, CD1B tetramers and high-throughput TCR immunosequencing were combined to characterize T cells specific for the mycobacterial lipid antigen glucose monomycolate (GMM). IGRA-negative adolescents, IGRA-positive adolescents with latent tuberculosis and adults with active tuberculosis, approximately nine per group, were compared in a South African clinical cohort.

The immunoSEQ multiplex PCR assay was used to generate TCR libraries, with TCR-beta and/or TCR-alpha/delta assays applied to each sample. Amplified TCR libraries were sequenced on the Illumina high-throughput platform. In the source study's methods: Clustering and dimensionality reduction were performed using pairwise TCRdist distances among GMM-specific receptors from ex vivo sorted or in vitro expanded T cells. Each clinical repertoire was assigned a mean NN-distance score, defined as the average TCRdist to the nearest 10% of tetramer-positive reference sequences. To compute GEM TCR motif frequency, the fraction of unique TCRs matching known GEM sequences by V/J usage and CDR3 length was calculated. Active tuberculosis was classified by linear discriminant analysis with leave-one-out cross-validation, implemented in scikit-learn. TCRdb obtained this table from immuneACCESS and retained in-frame rearrangements with V and J assigned. These tables miss some clones; where compared with another copy, unresolved V genes account for less than half of the shortfall, and the remainder is unexplained. For V, J and clone size, that table is used; D and trimming come from the DNA. The sample yields about 25,000 clones; approximately 92% were counted once. The ten biggest clones cover roughly 15% of the sample.

Concerning this clone itself: The antigen this receptor binds is unknown. No much larger clone is present one base from it, and per-base qualities are unavailable.

At study entry, adolescents were screened for latent tuberculosis infection using a tuberculin skin test and the QuantiFERON-TB GOLD In-Tube IGRA. Immunosequencing of unsorted cryopreserved PBMC covered, on average, around 97,000 T cells per clinical donor. Eleven high schools in the Worcester region of the Western Cape, South Africa, served as enrollment sites for adolescents aged 12 to 18 years. Roughly ten M. tuberculosis-infected and some ten uninfected adolescents were selected with matching for age and sex. For the adolescents, PBMC were isolated by density centrifugation from freshly drawn heparinized blood and then cryopreserved. Here is what the overall study found, with its caveats: Compared with IGRA-negative controls, TCR-alpha repertoires from active tuberculosis had smaller mean NN-distances to GMM-specific TCRs, which suggests that these TCRs underwent clonal expansion. Which clinical samples got chosen depended on the availability of cryopreserved specimens, and the active tuberculosis cases were adults, whereas the controls were adolescents. An accuracy of approximately 90% (AUROC around 0.9) was reached by a classifier using the diverse GMM-specific repertoire, compared with 70% to 75% accuracy when GEM motif frequencies were used. The smaller NN-distances were partly driven by shorter CDR3-alpha lengths in active tuberculosis patients, and the difference for TCR-beta did not reach statistical significance.

This TCR derives from a donor aged 10-29 years with latent tuberculosis or without tuberculosis infection. Some clones in this sample may be carry-over from other donors' samples. The source material was PBMCs.

The bases read TGTGCCAGCAGCCCCCCGATTTTCGGGTCATTCTTAGGCAATTCACCCCTCCACTTT. It specifies CASSPPIFGSFLGNSPLHF. The sequence joins TRBV7-2 to TRBJ1-6; there is no confident call for the D gene. Taken from cysteine to phenylalanine, the CDR3 has 19 residues. Just the 57-base CDR3 DNA is kept, in frame starting at base 1. CDR1 SGHTA and CDR2 FQGNSA are derived from the germline V gene. Trimming at the junction amounts to 5 bases on V and 7 bases on J, and the germline ends lie 27 bases apart.